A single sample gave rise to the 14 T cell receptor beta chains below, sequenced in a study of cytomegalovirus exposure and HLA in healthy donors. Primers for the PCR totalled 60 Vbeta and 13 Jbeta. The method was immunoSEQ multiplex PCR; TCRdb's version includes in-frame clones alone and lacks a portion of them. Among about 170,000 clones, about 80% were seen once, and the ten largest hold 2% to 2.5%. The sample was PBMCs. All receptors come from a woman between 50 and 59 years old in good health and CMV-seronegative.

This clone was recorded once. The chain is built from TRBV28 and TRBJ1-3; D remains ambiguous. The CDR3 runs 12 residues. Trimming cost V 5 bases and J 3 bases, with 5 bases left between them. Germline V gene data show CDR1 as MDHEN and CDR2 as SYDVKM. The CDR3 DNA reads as TGTGCCAGCAGTCTCGGTGGAAACACCATATATTTT. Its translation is CASSLGGNTIYF.

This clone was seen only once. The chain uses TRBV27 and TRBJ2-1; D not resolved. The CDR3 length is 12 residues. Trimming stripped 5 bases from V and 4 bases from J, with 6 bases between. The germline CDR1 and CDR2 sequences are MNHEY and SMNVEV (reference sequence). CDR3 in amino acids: CASSRGYNEQFF. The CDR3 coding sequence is TGTGCCAGCAGTCGCGGATACAATGAGCAGTTCTTC.

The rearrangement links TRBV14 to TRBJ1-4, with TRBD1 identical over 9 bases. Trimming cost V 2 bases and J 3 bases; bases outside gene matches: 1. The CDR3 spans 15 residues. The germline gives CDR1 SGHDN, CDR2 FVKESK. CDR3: CASSQRTGANEKLFF. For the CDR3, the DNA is TGTGCCAGCAGCCAACGGACAGGGGCTAATGAAAAACTGTTTTTT.

CDR3 region: CASSFTGGSNQPQHF. CDR3 sequence (DNA): TGTGCCAGCAGCTTTACCGGGGGAAGCAATCAGCCCCAGCATTTT. The V gene is TRBV7-2, the J gene TRBJ1-5; D is perhaps TRBD1 (5 bases). This CDR3 is 15 amino acids long. V lost 3 bases, J lost 1 base, and 10 bases lay in between. The germline gives CDR1 SGHTA, CDR2 FQGNSA.

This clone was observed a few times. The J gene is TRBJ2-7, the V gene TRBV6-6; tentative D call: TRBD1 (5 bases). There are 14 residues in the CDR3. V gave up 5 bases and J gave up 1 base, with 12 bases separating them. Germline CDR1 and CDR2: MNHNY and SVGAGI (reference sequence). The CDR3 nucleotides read TGTGCCAGCAGTAAATCCAGGGCTTCCTACGAGCAGTACTTC. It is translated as CASSKSRASYEQYF.

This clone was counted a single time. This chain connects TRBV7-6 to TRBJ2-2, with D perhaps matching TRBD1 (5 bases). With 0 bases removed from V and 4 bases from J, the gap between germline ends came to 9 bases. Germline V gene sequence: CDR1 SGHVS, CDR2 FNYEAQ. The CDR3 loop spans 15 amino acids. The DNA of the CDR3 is TGTGCCAGCAGCTTAGCGGTGGGGCCCACCGGGGAGCTGTTTTTT. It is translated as CASSLAVGPTGELFF.

The CDR3 protein is CASSSIGGTDNSPLHF. The CDR3 DNA follows: TGTGCCAGCAGCTCAATAGGTGGGACAGATAATTCACCCCTCCACTTT. V usage is TRBV7-9 and J usage is TRBJ1-6, with 7 bases fitting TRBD1. The J segment lost 5 bases and the V segment lost 4 bases, leaving 8 bases of the junction unmatched. The CDR3 contains 16 residues. Germline assignment: CDR1 SEHNR and CDR2 FQNEAQ (reference sequence).

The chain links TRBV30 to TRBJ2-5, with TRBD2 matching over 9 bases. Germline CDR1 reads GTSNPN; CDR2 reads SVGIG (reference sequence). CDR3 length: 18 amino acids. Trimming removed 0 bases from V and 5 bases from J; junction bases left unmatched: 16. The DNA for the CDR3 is TGTGCCTGGAGTGTTCCCAGGGGCACTAGCGGGCCTAGGGAGACCCAGTACTTC. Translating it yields CAWSVPRGTSGPRETQYF.

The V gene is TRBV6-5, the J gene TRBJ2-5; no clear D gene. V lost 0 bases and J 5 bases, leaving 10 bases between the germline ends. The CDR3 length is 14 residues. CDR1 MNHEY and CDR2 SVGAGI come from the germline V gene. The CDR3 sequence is CASSYSGAPETQYF. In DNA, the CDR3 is TGTGCCAGCAGTTACTCGGGCGCGCCCGAGACCCAGTACTTC.

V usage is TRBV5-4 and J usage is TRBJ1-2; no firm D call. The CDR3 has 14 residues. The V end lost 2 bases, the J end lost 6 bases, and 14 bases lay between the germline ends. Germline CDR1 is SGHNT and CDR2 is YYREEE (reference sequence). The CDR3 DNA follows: TGTGCCAGCAGCTTAAGCGCGGGTTCCCATGGCTACACCTTC. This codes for CASSLSAGSHGYTF. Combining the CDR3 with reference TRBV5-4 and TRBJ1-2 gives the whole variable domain ETGVTQSPTHLIKTRGQQVTLRCSSQSGHNTVSWYQQALGQGPQFIFQYYREEENGRGNFPPRFSGLQFPNYSSELNVNALELDDSALYLCASSLSAGSHGYTFGSGTRLTVV.

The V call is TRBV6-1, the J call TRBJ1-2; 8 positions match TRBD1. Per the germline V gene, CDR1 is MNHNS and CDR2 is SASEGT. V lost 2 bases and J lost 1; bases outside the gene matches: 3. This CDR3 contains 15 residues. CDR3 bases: TGTGCCAGCAGTGAACGGACAGGGAATAACTATGGCTACACCTTC. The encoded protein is CASSERTGNNYGYTF.

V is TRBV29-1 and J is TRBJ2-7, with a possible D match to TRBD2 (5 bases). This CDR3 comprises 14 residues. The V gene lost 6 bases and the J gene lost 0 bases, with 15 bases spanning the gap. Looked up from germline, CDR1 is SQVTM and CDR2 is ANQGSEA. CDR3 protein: CSVAPGIHSYEQYF. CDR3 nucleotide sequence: TGCAGCGTGGCCCCGGGGATTCACTCCTACGAGCAGTACTTC.

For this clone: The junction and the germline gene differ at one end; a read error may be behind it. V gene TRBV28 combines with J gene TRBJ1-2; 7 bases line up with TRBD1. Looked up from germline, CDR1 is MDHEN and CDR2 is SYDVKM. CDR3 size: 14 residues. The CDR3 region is CASSGTGANYDYTF. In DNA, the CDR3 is TGTGCCAGCAGTGGAACAGGGGCTAACTATGACTACACCTTC.

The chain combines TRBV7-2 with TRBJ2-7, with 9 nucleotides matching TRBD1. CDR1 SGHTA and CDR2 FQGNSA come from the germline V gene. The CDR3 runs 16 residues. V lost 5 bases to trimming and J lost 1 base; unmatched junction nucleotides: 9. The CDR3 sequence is CASSRTGTGWSYEQYF. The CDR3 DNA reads TGTGCCAGCAGCCGCACCGGGACAGGGTGGTCCTACGAGCAGTACTTC. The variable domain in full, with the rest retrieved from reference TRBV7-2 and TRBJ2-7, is GAGVSQSPSNKVTEKGKDVELRCDPISGHTALYWYRQSLGQGLEFLIYFQGNSAPDKSGLPSDRFSAERTGGSVSTLTIQRTQQEDSAVYLCASSRTGTGWSYEQYFGPGTRLTVT.